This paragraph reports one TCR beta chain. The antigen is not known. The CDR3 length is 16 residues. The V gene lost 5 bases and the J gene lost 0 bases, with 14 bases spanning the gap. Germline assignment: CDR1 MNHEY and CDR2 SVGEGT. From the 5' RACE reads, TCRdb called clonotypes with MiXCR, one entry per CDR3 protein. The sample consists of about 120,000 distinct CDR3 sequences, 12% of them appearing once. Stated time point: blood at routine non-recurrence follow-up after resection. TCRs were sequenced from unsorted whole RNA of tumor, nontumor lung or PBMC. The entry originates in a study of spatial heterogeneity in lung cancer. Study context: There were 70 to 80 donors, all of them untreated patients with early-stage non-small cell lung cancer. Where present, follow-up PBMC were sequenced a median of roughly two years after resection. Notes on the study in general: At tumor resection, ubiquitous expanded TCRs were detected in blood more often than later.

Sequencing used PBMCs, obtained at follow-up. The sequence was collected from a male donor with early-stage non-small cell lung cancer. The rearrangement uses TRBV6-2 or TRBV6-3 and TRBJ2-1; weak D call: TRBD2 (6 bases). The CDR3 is CASSVRGKGSYNEQFF. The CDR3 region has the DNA TGTGCCAGCAGTGTCCGGGGGAAGGGCTCCTACAATGAGCAGTTCTTC.